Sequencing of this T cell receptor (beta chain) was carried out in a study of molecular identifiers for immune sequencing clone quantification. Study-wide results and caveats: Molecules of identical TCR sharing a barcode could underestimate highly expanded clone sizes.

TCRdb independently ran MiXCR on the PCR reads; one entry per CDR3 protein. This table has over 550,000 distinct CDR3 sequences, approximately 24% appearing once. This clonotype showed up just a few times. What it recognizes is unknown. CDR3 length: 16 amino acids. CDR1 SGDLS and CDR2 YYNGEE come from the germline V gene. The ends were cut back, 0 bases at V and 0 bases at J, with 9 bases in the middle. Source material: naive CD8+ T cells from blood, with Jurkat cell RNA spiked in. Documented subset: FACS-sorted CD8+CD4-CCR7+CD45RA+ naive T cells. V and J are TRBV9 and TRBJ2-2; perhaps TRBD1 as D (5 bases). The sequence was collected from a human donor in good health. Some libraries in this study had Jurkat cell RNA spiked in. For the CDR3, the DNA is TGTGCCAGCAGCGTAGTTGAGACAGCGAACACCGGGGAGCTGTTTTTT. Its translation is CASSVVETANTGELFF.